The T cell receptor beta chain under discussion was sequenced for a study of blood T cell repertoires in COVID-19. Study details: PBMCs, B-cell-depleted T cells, or T cells were the source of the cDNA or gDNA that made up the material.

Original methodology: Researchers report that nucleated cell counts were estimated from reference gene primer amplification. Using immunoSEQ multiplex PCR, the repertoire was profiled, and TCRdb retains in-frame clones only, with some absent. The DNA was the basis for D and trimming; V, J and clone size are from that table. The profile shows 250,000 to 300,000 clones, approximately 85% of them singletons. The sample holds a few counts of this clone. Sequenced material: peripheral blood. The sequence derives from a man in his fifties or sixties with active or convalescent COVID-19.

The CDR3 sequence is CASTGQGRNQPQHF. In nucleotides, the CDR3 is TGTGCCAGTACCGGACAGGGTCGGAATCAGCCCCAGCATTTT. This chain links TRBV19 with TRBJ1-5; 8 positions agree with TRBD1. CDR3 length: 14 residues. Germline-derived CDR1 and CDR2 are LNHDA and SQIVND (reference sequence). V dropped 7 bases and J dropped 4; count of bases not matched to a gene: 6.